One sample yielded the 27 T cell receptor beta chains listed below, sequenced in a study of blood T cell repertoires in COVID-19. This table comes from immunoSEQ multiplex PCR, and its TCRdb copy is limited to in-frame clones, with some not included. The repertoire holds about 130,000 clones, around nine tenths seen once, with 1% to 1.5% in the top ten. Sequenced sample: peripheral blood. Every receptor here comes from a woman over 75 with acute or convalescent COVID-19.

This chain joins TRBV5-1 and TRBJ1-1; 8 bases line up with TRBD1. Germline CDR1 is SGHRS and CDR2 is YFSETQ. The trim removed 7 bases at V and 4 bases at J, leaving 12 bases unmatched. CDR3 length: 15 residues. CDR3 region: CASSTAQGELTEAFF. The CDR3 DNA follows: TGCGCCAGCTCGACGGCACAGGGGGAGCTCACTGAAGCTTTCTTT.

Only a few counts were recorded for this clone. This chain joins TRBV19 and TRBJ2-1; 10 bases align to TRBD2. Germline CDR1 reads LNHDA; CDR2 reads SQIVND (reference sequence). CDR3 length: 15 residues. The ends lost 7 bases at V and 5 bases at J; junction bases unmatched: 8. This CDR3 reads CASTSGSLGNNEQFF. CDR3 DNA sequence: TGTGCCAGTACTAGCGGGAGCCTAGGGAACAATGAGCAGTTCTTC.

The chain links TRBV11-2 to TRBJ2-3, with 13 bases fitting TRBD2. The V segment lost 8 bases and the J segment 5 bases; nucleotides outside the gene matches: 7. The CDR3 sequence is 15 residues long. Germline V CDR1 and CDR2: SGHAT, FQNNGV. The CDR3 loop is CASHRTSGSRDTQYF. In DNA, the CDR3 is TGTGCCAGCCACCGGACTAGCGGGAGTCGAGATACGCAGTATTTT.

The CDR3 DNA reads as TGCAGCGTTGTTCGAGGTATGAACACTGAAGCTTTCTTT. Protein sequence: CSVVRGMNTEAFF. The rearrangement uses TRBV29-1 and TRBJ1-1; D not certain. Trimming left V 4 bases short and J 0 bases short, with 9 bases between. There are 13 residues in the CDR3. CDR1 and CDR2 (germline): SQVTM, ANQGSEA.

This chain uses TRBV20-1 with TRBJ2-3; 7 positions match TRBD1. CDR1 is DFQATT and CDR2 is SNEGSKA in the germline V gene (reference sequence). Germline trimming cut 3 bases from V and 4 bases from J; bases unmatched to any gene: 10. The CDR3 spans 15 residues. The CDR3 DNA reads as TGCAGTGCTAGTCAACAGGGGATCGGCGCAGATACGCAGTATTTT. This encodes CSASQQGIGADTQYF.

This clone has more than one count but fewer than ten. The V and J genes are TRBV19 and TRBJ1-5, with 8 positions matching TRBD1. The ends lost 5 bases at V and 0 bases at J; junction bases unmatched: 9. The CDR3 is 17 amino acids. Looked up from germline, CDR1 is LNHDA and CDR2 is SQIVND (reference sequence). Here the CDR3 DNA reads TGTGCCAGTAGTGACAGGGGTCCACCTTATAGCAATCAGCCCCAGCATTTT. This encodes CASSDRGPPYSNQPQHF.

The chain couples TRBV19 to TRBJ1-1, with D uncertain. Looked up from germline, CDR1 is LNHDA and CDR2 is SQIVND (reference sequence). V was trimmed by 6 bases and J by 1 base, leaving 6 bases between them. The CDR3 extends over 12 amino acids. CDR3 in DNA: TGTGCCAGTAGATACGGGAACACTGAAGCTTTCTTT. It translates to CASRYGNTEAFF.

The V gene is TRBV18, the J gene TRBJ2-7; 12 bases fit TRBD1. Per germline, CDR1 KGHSH and CDR2 LQKENI. This CDR3 is built from 15 residues. The junction had 9 bases not matched to a gene; V was cut back by 6 bases and J by 6 bases. The CDR3 DNA reads as TGTGCCAGCTCTCCCGGGACAGGGGGCGATTTCGAGCAGTACTTC. The encoded protein is CASSPGTGGDFEQYF.

V usage is TRBV15 and J usage is TRBJ1-1; a weak D match, TRBD1 (6 bases). V gave up 3 bases and J gave up 1 base, with 9 bases separating them. The CDR3 is made up of 14 amino acids. The germline gives CDR1 LNHNV, CDR2 YYDKDF (reference sequence). Here the CDR3 DNA reads TGTGCCACCAGCAGGTCACAGGGGAACACTGAAGCTTTCTTT. It is translated as CATSRSQGNTEAFF.

The chain is built from TRBV29-1 and TRBJ1-2, with D maybe TRBD1 (6 bases). The germline gives CDR1 SQVTM, CDR2 ANQGSEA. V dropped 5 bases and J dropped 2 bases, with 12 bases sitting between them. The CDR3 length is 13 residues. Here the CDR3 reads CSVQTGSNYGYTF. CDR3 sequence (DNA): TGCAGCGTTCAGACAGGTTCAAACTATGGCTACACCTTC.

This clone was counted a single time. The CDR3 spells CASSPPSTYEQYF. The CDR3 DNA reads TGTGCCAGCAGCCCCCCTAGCACCTACGAGCAGTACTTC. V gene TRBV28 combines with J gene TRBJ2-7, with a tentative D call TRBD2 (5 bases). Trimming shortened V by 6 bases and J by 2 bases, and 11 bases separated the two germline ends. In germline, CDR1 is MDHEN, CDR2 SYDVKM. The CDR3 sequence is 13 residues long.

This clone was observed once. The J gene is TRBJ2-3, the V gene TRBV13; 8 bases are shared with TRBD2. This CDR3 is 14 amino acids long. With 3 bases clipped from V and 5 bases from J, the junction kept 4 bases outside the gene matches. The germline V gene has CDR1 PRHDT and CDR2 FYEKMQ (reference sequence). This chain's CDR3 is CASSFGGARDTQYF. The CDR3 coding sequence is TGTGCCAGCAGCTTCGGGGGGGCCCGAGATACGCAGTATTTT.

V gene TRBV13 combines with J gene TRBJ2-2; 8 bases match TRBD2. The CDR3 loop spans 16 amino acids. V dropped 5 bases and J dropped 4; count of bases not matched to a gene: 9. The germline V gene encodes CDR1 PRHDT and CDR2 FYEKMQ (reference sequence). The CDR3 spells CASSPTEAGVTGELFF. In nucleotides, the CDR3 is TGTGCCAGCAGCCCAACGGAAGCGGGAGTCACCGGGGAGCTGTTTTTT.

This sequence joins TRBV18 and TRBJ1-5; D is uncertain. Trimming left V 0 bases short and J 7 bases short, with 7 bases between. The length of the CDR3 is 13 residues. Germline values: CDR1 KGHSH, CDR2 LQKENI. The DNA of the CDR3 is TGTGCCAGCTCACCACCGAACGGGCAGCCCCAGCATTTT. Residues: CASSPPNGQPQHF. The full variable domain, rest sourced from reference TRBV18 and TRBJ1-5, is NAGVMQNPRHLVRRRGQEARLRCSPMKGHSHVYWYRQLPEEGLKFMVYLQKENIIDESGMPKERFSAEFPKEGPSILRIQQVVRGDSAAYFCASSPPNGQPQHFGDGTRLSIL.

V usage is TRBV19 and J usage is TRBJ1-3; a possible D gene is TRBD1 (5 bases). The V gene lost 11 bases and the J gene lost 4 bases, with 18 bases spanning the gap. Looked up from germline, CDR1 is LNHDA and CDR2 is SQIVND (reference sequence). This CDR3 contains 14 residues. CDR3 in DNA: TGTGCCTCCGAGGGAGGGACTGCCGGAAACACCATATATTTT. The encoded protein is CASEGGTAGNTIYF.

Comments on this clone: Relative to the germline gene, one junction end is altered; a read error may explain this. CDR3 in DNA: TGTGCCAGCAGGACAGTTAGCGGGAGGATGGAAATCTTC. The encoded protein is CASRTVSGRMEIF. The V gene is TRBV6-5, the J gene TRBJ2-1; 10 bases agree with TRBD2. The CDR3 runs 13 residues. From germline, CDR1 is MNHEY and CDR2 SVGAGI.

The V gene is TRBV7-9, the J gene TRBJ2-2, with D tentatively TRBD1 (6 bases). This CDR3 is 15 amino acids long. The V gene lost 3 bases and the J gene lost 4 bases, with 12 bases spanning the gap. Germline V gene data show CDR1 as SEHNR and CDR2 as FQNEAQ (reference sequence). The CDR3 loop is CASSLVLGGTGELFF. DNA of the CDR3: TGTGCCAGCAGCTTGGTACTAGGGGGCACCGGGGAGCTGTTTTTT.

This sequence joins TRBV7-6 and TRBJ1-2; perhaps TRBD1 as D (5 bases). The CDR3 contains 13 residues. Germline V lookup: CDR1 SGHVS, CDR2 FNYEAQ. Trimming removed 1 base from V and 10 bases from J, with 13 bases in between. Written as DNA, the CDR3 is TGTGCCAGCAGCTTAGGAGGTACAGGAACCTACACCTTC. This translates into CASSLGGTGTYTF.

This clone occurred once. The chain has TRBV24-1 and TRBJ2-1; no firm D call. CDR3 size: 14 residues. Germline V gene sequence: CDR1 KGHDR, CDR2 SFDVKD. V gave up 2 bases and J gave up 7 bases, with 11 bases separating them. The CDR3 here is CATSDSNPRNEQFF. The DNA for the CDR3 is TGTGCCACCAGTGATTCTAACCCTCGTAATGAGCAGTTCTTC.

This sequence joins TRBV28 and TRBJ1-3, with 7 positions matching TRBD1. There are 14 residues in the CDR3. J was trimmed by 4 bases and V by 6 bases; bases with no gene match: 6. Germline CDR1 is MDHEN and CDR2 is SYDVKM. DNA of the CDR3: TGTGCCAGCAGACCAGGGGGAGCGGGAAACACCATATATTTT. Its protein product is CASRPGGAGNTIYF. The whole variable domain, filled in from reference TRBV28 and TRBJ1-3, reads DVKVTQSSRYLVKRTGEKVFLECVQDMDHENMFWYRQDPGLGLRLIYFSYDVKMKEKGDIPEGYSVSREKKERFSLILESASTNQTSMYLCASRPGGAGNTIYFGEGSWLTVV.

The chain links TRBV6-1 to TRBJ1-4, with a tentative D call TRBD1 (6 bases). Germline V CDR1 and CDR2: MNHNS, SASEGT. The CDR3 has 15 amino acids. Trimming took off 3 bases at V and 3 bases at J, with 11 bases between the two ends. The CDR3 coding sequence is TGTGCCAGCAGTGATAGGGGGATCGCTAATGAAAAACTGTTTTTT. This codes for CASSDRGIANEKLFF.

Only one count was recorded for this clone. V and J are TRBV25-1 and TRBJ1-4; 9 positions match TRBD1. J lost 8 bases, V lost 1 base, and 8 bases had no gene match. Germline V gene sequence: CDR1 MGHDK, CDR2 SYGVNS. The CDR3 has 16 residues. The CDR3 reads CASSESGGQGREKLFF. The CDR3 DNA follows: TGTGCCAGCAGTGAATCAGGGGGACAGGGTCGGGAAAAACTGTTTTTT.

The chain is built from TRBV27 and TRBJ1-5; the match to TRBD1 covers 7 bases. CDR3 length: 13 residues. The germline gives CDR1 MNHEY, CDR2 SMNVEV (reference sequence). With 1 base clipped from V and 6 bases from J, the junction kept 0 bases outside the gene matches. CDR3 DNA: TGTGCCAGCAGTTTATACAGGGGTCAGCCCCAGCATTTT. This gives the protein CASSLYRGQPQHF.

The chain employs TRBV11-2 and TRBJ2-1, with 10 bases matching TRBD2. CDR1 is SGHAT, CDR2 FQNNGV, per germline. The CDR3 runs to 13 residues. V gave up 3 bases and J gave up 11 bases; unmatched junction bases: 4. The CDR3 DNA reads TGTGCCAGCAGCTTGGGACTAGCGAGGAAGCAGTTCTTC. Translation gives CASSLGLARKQFF.

The chain carries TRBV21-1 and TRBJ1-1; the DNA was not used to check the table's D call, TRBD1. TRBV21-1 is a listed pseudogene. This CDR3 contains 17 residues. Written as DNA, the CDR3 is TGTGCCAGCAGCAAAGCGCTAGGGACACCTCTGAACACTGAAGCTTTCTTT. Translation: CASSKALGTPLNTEAFF.

The V and J genes are TRBV9 and TRBJ2-5; D is perhaps TRBD1 (6 bases). From germline, CDR1 is SGDLS and CDR2 YYNGEE. CDR3 length: 15 residues. Trimming took off 3 bases at V and 2 bases at J, with 14 bases between the two ends. The CDR3 coding sequence is TGTGCCAGCAGCGGTGGACAGACATTACAAGAGACCCAGTACTTC. Translation: CASSGGQTLQETQYF.

A few counts support this clone. The chain combines TRBV7-9 with TRBJ1-3; no clear D gene. The CDR3 runs to 17 residues. Between the trimmed V and J ends, which lost 3 bases and 0 bases, there was a span of 15 bases. CDR1 and CDR2 from the germline V gene are SEHNR and FQNEAQ (reference sequence). The CDR3 sequence: CASSFSGRESSGNTIYF. The CDR3 DNA reads as TGTGCCAGCAGCTTTTCCGGACGGGAGAGCTCTGGAAACACCATATATTTT.